This TCR beta chain was profiled in a study of technical replicates of blood from a few donors. Germline lookup yields CDR1 SGDLS and CDR2 YYNGEE. The V gene lost 0 bases and the J gene lost 0 bases, with 7 bases spanning the gap. The CDR3 covers 15 residues. Method: immunoSEQ multiplex PCR; TCRdb's copy keeps in-frame clones and lacks some. The table has over 65,000 clones, 94% seen once. The rearrangement uses TRBV9 and TRBJ1-3; D is perhaps TRBD1 (6 bases). This TCR came from a human donor in good health. Input material: T cells isolated from PBMCs. As DNA, the CDR3 is TGTGCCAGCAGCGTAGAAGGGGGCTCTGGAAACACCATATATTTT. Encoded protein: CASSVEGGSGNTIYF.